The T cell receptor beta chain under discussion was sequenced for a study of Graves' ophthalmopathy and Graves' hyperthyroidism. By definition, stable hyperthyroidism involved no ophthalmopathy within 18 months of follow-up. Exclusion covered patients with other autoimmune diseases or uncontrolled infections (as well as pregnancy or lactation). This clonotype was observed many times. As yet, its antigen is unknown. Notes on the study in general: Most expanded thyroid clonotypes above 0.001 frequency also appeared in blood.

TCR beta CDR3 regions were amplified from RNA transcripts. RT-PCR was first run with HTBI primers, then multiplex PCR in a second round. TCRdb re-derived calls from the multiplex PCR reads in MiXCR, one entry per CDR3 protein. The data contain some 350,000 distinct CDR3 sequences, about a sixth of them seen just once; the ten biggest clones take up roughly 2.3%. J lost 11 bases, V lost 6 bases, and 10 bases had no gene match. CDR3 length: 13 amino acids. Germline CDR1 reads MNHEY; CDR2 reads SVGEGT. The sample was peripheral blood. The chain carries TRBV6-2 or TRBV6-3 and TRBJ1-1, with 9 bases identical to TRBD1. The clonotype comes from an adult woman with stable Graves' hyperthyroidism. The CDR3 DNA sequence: TGTGCCAGCAGGGGACAGGGAGGTCGAAGGGCTTTCTTT. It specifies CASRGQGGRRAFF.